This T cell receptor (beta chain) stems from a study of T cell clonotyping in hematopoietic cell transplantation. Libraries were prepared by immunoSEQ multiplex PCR; TCRdb keeps only in-frame clonotypes and omits some of them. The sample has 69,000 or so clones; roughly 93% are singletons. Turning to this clone: The antigen is unknown.

Study-wide findings and caveats: Without cell sorting, CD4 versus CD8 contributions remain unresolved. Pathologically expanded recipient clonotypes increased progressively from day 30 to day 180 as diversity fell.

CDR1 SGDLS and CDR2 YYNGEE come from the germline V gene. CDR3 size: 14 residues. V was cut by 0 bases and J by 1 base, with 7 bases left in between. The specimen sequenced was peripheral blood mononuclear cells. The V call is TRBV9, the J call TRBJ2-5, with D maybe TRBD2 (5 bases). The receptor's source is a man aged 50-60 years in good health. Some clones in this sample may be carry-over from other donors' samples. CDR3 region: CASSVEAGQETQYF. The CDR3 region has the DNA TGTGCCAGCAGCGTAGAGGCGGGCCAAGAGACCCAGTACTTC.